This T cell receptor beta chain was documented in a study of regulatory T cells in long-lasting Graves disease. V gave up 3 bases and J gave up 0 bases, with 20 bases separating them. CDR3 size: 18 residues. Germline lookup yields CDR1 LNHDA and CDR2 SQIVND (reference sequence). Remarks on this clonotype: Its matching antigen is unknown.

Time point of the sample: newly diagnosed GD, antithyroid drugs for less than 3 months. From RNA extracted from PBMCs, the TCR library was made. Enrollment of patients was through an endocrinology department in Xi'an, China. According to the study, TCR beta libraries were built with iRepertoire HTBI primers and CDR3-region Arm-PCR. MiXCR was run by TCRdb on the multiplex PCR reads, yielding one entry per CDR3 protein. The top ten clones hold about 18% of a sample with hundreds of thousands of distinct CDR3 sequences, under 20% of them seen once. Study results and limitations: The researchers studied only peripheral blood, not thyroid tissue. Persistent Graves' patients showed reduced TCR diversity versus newly diagnosed patients.

The data were also submitted as part of a second study, on T cells in Graves' hyperthyroidism and ophthalmopathy.

The chain joins TRBV19 to TRBJ1-2, with D tentatively TRBD1 (5 bases). Sequencing used peripheral blood mononuclear cells (PBMCs), obtained at new diagnosis, from a patient treated with antithyroid drugs. This receptor was obtained from a woman aged 30 to 39 with Graves disease. Here the CDR3 reads CASSIQAGMTRANYGYTF. CDR3 bases: TGTGCCAGTAGTATCCAAGCAGGGATGACACGAGCTAACTATGGCTACACCTTC.